This entry lists 13 T cell receptor beta chains sequenced from one sample in a study of blood T cell repertoires in COVID-19. Using immunoSEQ multiplex PCR, the repertoire was profiled, and TCRdb retains in-frame clones only, with some absent. The sample includes 50,000 to 75,000 clones, approximately 95% seen only once; the top ten take about 3%. The sample was peripheral blood. The receptors were sampled from a man in his 70s with active COVID-19.

The V gene is TRBV7-2, the J gene TRBJ2-1, with D perhaps TRBD2 (6 bases). CDR3 length: 15 amino acids. The ends were cut back, 5 bases at V and 0 bases at J, with 11 bases in the middle. In germline, CDR1 is SGHTA, CDR2 FQGNSA. The CDR3 bases are TGTGCCAGCAGCGCGGACTACAGCTCCTACAATGAGCAGTTCTTC. Its protein is CASSADYSSYNEQFF.

The chain carries TRBV24-1 and TRBJ2-3; TRBD1 aligns across 7 bases. Germline V lookup: CDR1 KGHDR, CDR2 SFDVKD. The CDR3 is made up of 13 amino acids. The junction had 4 bases not matched to a gene; V was cut back by 6 bases and J by 5 bases. The CDR3 spells CATSRDSLDTQYF. The CDR3 nucleotides are TGTGCCACCAGTCGGGACAGTCTAGATACGCAGTATTTT.

The J gene is TRBJ1-4, the V gene TRBV2, with D maybe TRBD1 (5 bases). This CDR3 region has 15 residues. Germline V gives CDR1 SNHLY, CDR2 FYNNEI. Trimming left V 3 bases short and J 5 bases short, with 13 bases between. The CDR3 region is CASSESAGRNEKLFF. The DNA of the CDR3 is TGTGCCAGCAGTGAGTCGGCAGGGCGGAATGAAAAACTGTTTTTT.

V is TRBV9 and J is TRBJ2-2; TRBD2 aligns across 9 bases. The CDR3 sequence is 20 residues long. Germline V gene lookup returns CDR1 SGDLS and CDR2 YYNGEE. V dropped 1 base and J dropped 0; count of bases not matched to a gene: 13. The CDR3 region has the DNA TGTGCCAGCAGCGTATTCGGGAAGGCTAGCGGGGTCCCGAACACCGGGGAGCTGTTTTTT. This encodes CASSVFGKASGVPNTGELFF.

The chain uses TRBV5-1 and TRBJ1-4; no clear D gene. Trimming removed 0 bases at V and 4 bases at J, with 7 bases between. The CDR3 is made up of 14 amino acids. Germline CDR1 and CDR2: SGHRS and YFSETQ. The CDR3, as DNA: TGCGCCAGCAGCTTGGGCAGGATTAATGAAAAACTGTTTTTT. Residues: CASSLGRINEKLFF.

The chain employs TRBV6-5 and TRBJ1-5; the match to TRBD1 covers 12 bases. Trimming removed 7 bases from V and 4 bases from J; junction bases left unmatched: 5. The CDR3 runs 15 residues. CDR1 and CDR2 (germline): MNHEY, SVGAGI. CDR3 sequence (DNA): TGTGCCAGCATTGCGGGACAGGGGGCTAATCAGCCCCAGCATTTT. This translates into CASIAGQGANQPQHF.

This rearrangement joins TRBV6-6 to TRBJ2-7; a possible D gene is TRBD1 (7 bases). The V and J ends lost 2 bases and 2 bases respectively, with 10 bases between them. Germline-derived CDR1 and CDR2 are MNHNY and SVGAGI (reference sequence). This CDR3 spans 14 amino acids. The CDR3: CASSYTRGAYEQYV. The CDR3 bases are TGTGCCAGCAGTTACACCAGGGGGGCCTACGAGCAGTACGTC.

The chain recombines TRBV10-2 with TRBJ1-6; 7 nucleotides match TRBD1. There are 17 residues in the CDR3. In germline, CDR1 is WSHSY, CDR2 SAAADI. The junction had 12 bases not matched to a gene; V was cut back by 8 bases and J by 2 bases. The CDR3 loop is CASWPGTASPYNSPLHF. CDR3 sequence (DNA): TGCGCCAGCTGGCCCGGGACAGCTAGCCCCTATAATTCACCCCTCCACTTT.

This rearrangement joins TRBV18 to TRBJ2-7; D perhaps matches TRBD1 (6 bases). The CDR3 totals 16 residues. The V gene lost 3 bases and the J gene lost 2 bases, with 17 bases spanning the gap. The germline gives CDR1 KGHSH, CDR2 LQKENI. CDR3 in amino acids: CASSPTGGDTPYEQYV. The CDR3 bases are TGTGCCAGCTCACCTACCGGTGGGGACACCCCCTACGAGCAGTACGTC.

The V gene is TRBV6-6, the J gene TRBJ2-1, with TRBD2 matching over 9 bases. Unmatched junction bases numbered 4, after V lost 0 bases and J lost 4 bases. Germline CDR1 reads MNHNY; CDR2 reads SVGAGI (reference sequence). The CDR3 contains 16 residues. CDR3 nucleotides: TGTGCCAGCAGTTACTCGGCGGGGGGGCGTTACAATGAGCAGTTCTTC. Its translation is CASSYSAGGRYNEQFF.

As regards this clone: The junction shows a germline mismatch at one end, possibly a read error. The chain couples TRBV6-1 to TRBJ1-2, with 9 bases aligning to TRBD1. CDR1 is MNHNS, CDR2 SASEGT, per germline. The CDR3 spans 14 residues. The DNA of the CDR3 is TGTGCCAGCAGCGAAGGACAGGGGATCTCTGGCTACACCTTC. Residues: CASSEGQGISGYTF.

The genes are TRBV5-1 and TRBJ1-6, with D unclear. This CDR3 is built from 17 residues. The ends were cut back, 4 bases at V and 2 bases at J, with 16 bases in the middle. Germline V lookup: CDR1 SGHRS, CDR2 YFSETQ. The CDR3 sequence is CASSPERPAAYNSPLHF. CDR3 sequence (DNA): TGCGCCAGCAGCCCGGAAAGGCCGGCGGCCTATAATTCACCCCTCCACTTT.

This clone has only a few counts. The rearrangement joins TRBV19 to TRBJ1-1; TRBD1 is a possible D gene (5 bases). The germline V and J ends were trimmed by 5 bases and 5 bases, with 15 bases remaining between them. This CDR3 has 14 amino acids. CDR1 and CDR2 (germline): LNHDA, SQIVND (reference sequence). DNA for the CDR3: TGTGCCAGTAGTCCAGCGGTTGGGGGGACTGAAGCTTTCTTT. This encodes CASSPAVGGTEAFF.